These 20 T cell receptor beta chains were sequenced from one sample in a study of T cells after yellow fever vaccination. Via MiXCR, TCRdb re-called the 5' RACE reads, giving one row per CDR3 protein. The data contain roughly 250,000 distinct CDR3 sequences, roughly 13% of them seen just once; the ten biggest clones take up about 0.54%. The starting material was CD4+ T cells sorted from PBMCs, obtained 45 days after the yellow fever booster vaccination. The receptors stem from a young man who received the YFV17D yellow fever vaccine.

The chain combines TRBV7-6 with TRBJ1-1; 7 nucleotides align to TRBD1. Germline V gene data show CDR1 as SGHVS and CDR2 as FNYEAQ. The CDR3 covers 16 residues. The junction had 10 bases not matched to a gene; V was cut back by 5 bases and J by 1 base. Here the CDR3 reads CASSPRTGVSNTEAFF. As DNA, the CDR3 is TGTGCCAGCAGCCCTCGGACAGGCGTTTCGAACACTGAAGCTTTCTTT. The full variable domain, its missing parts supplied by reference TRBV7-6 and TRBJ1-1, is GAGVSQSPRYKVTKRGQDVALRCDPISGHVSLYWYRQALGQGPEFLTYFNYEAQQDKSGLPNDRFSAERPEGSISTLTIQRTEQRDSAMYRCASSPRTGVSNTEAFFGQGTRLTVV.

This clonotype was found a few times. The chain combines TRBV12-3 or TRBV12-4 with TRBJ2-7; 11 positions agree with TRBD2. J was trimmed by 2 bases and V by 7 bases; bases with no gene match: 16. This CDR3 has 18 residues. The CDR3 here is CASNPLGVAGGSAYEQYF. The CDR3 region has the DNA TGTGCCAGCAACCCCCTAGGAGTAGCGGGAGGGTCCGCCTACGAGCAGTACTTC.

This clonotype was seen a few times. The chain employs TRBV29-1 and TRBJ2-3; D is unclear. Germline CDR1 is SQVTM and CDR2 is ANQGSEA. Trimming took off 5 bases at V and 0 bases at J, with 9 bases between the two ends. This CDR3 contains 13 residues. This chain's CDR3 is CSVTTPSTDTQYF. The DNA of the CDR3 is TGCAGCGTTACCACTCCCAGCACAGATACGCAGTATTTT.

V and J are TRBV5-1 and TRBJ2-7; 9 bases agree with TRBD1. The CDR3 sequence is 16 residues long. The trim removed 0 bases at V and 3 bases at J, leaving 7 bases unmatched. In germline, CDR1 is SGHRS, CDR2 YFSETQ. CDR3 in DNA: TGCGCCAGCAGCTTGGTGACGGGACAGGGACTCTACGAGCAGTACTTC. Protein: CASSLVTGQGLYEQYF.

This clonotype was seen more than once but under ten times. This chain links TRBV12-3 or TRBV12-4 with TRBJ2-2; D uncertain. The CDR3 runs 16 residues. V lost 5 bases and J 5 bases, leaving 18 bases between the germline ends. CDR3 sequence reads: CASSERRSGGTGELFF. The CDR3 DNA follows: TGTGCCAGCAGTGAACGGCGCTCGGGTGGTACCGGGGAGCTGTTTTTT.

The chain uses TRBV3-1 and TRBJ2-5; 8 positions agree with TRBD2. The CDR3 runs 18 residues. V dropped 11 bases and J dropped 7; count of bases not matched to a gene: 27. Germline CDR1 reads LGHDT; CDR2 reads YNNKEL (reference sequence). CDR3 bases: TGTGCCTTCACCTCAGAGGTGGGACTAGGGGGGTCTGATGGGACCCAGTACTTC. This encodes CAFTSEVGLGGSDGTQYF.

This chain links TRBV4-3 with TRBJ2-1; 11 nucleotides agree with TRBD2. This CDR3 region has 17 residues. V lost 2 bases and J lost 9; bases outside the gene matches: 12. Per germline, CDR1 LGHNA and CDR2 YSLEER. CDR3 sequence (DNA): TGCGCCAGCAGCCAAATCCCGGTCACTAGCGGGAGCCCTGAGCAGTTCTTC. Its translation: CASSQIPVTSGSPEQFF.

The chain's CDR3 is CSARSDRGENEQFF. CDR3 sequence (DNA): TGCAGTGCTAGGTCGGACAGGGGGGAAAATGAGCAGTTCTTC. The rearrangement uses TRBV20-1 and TRBJ2-1, with TRBD1 identical over 10 bases. The ends lost 3 bases at V and 7 bases at J; junction bases unmatched: 6. The germline gives CDR1 DFQATT, CDR2 SNEGSKA (reference sequence). This CDR3 has 14 residues.

This clonotype has at least ten counts. This chain uses TRBV5-1 with TRBJ2-5; no clear D gene. Per the germline V gene, CDR1 is SGHRS and CDR2 is YFSETQ. The CDR3 sequence is 13 residues long. V was clipped by 2 bases and J by 2 bases, with 7 bases between them. As DNA, the CDR3 is TGCGCCAGCAGCTTTCGACAACAAGAGACCCAGTACTTC. Its translation is CASSFRQQETQYF.

CDR3 amino acids: CASSFGGLNQPQHF. DNA of the CDR3: TGTGCCAGCAGCTTTGGGGGTTTGAATCAGCCCCAGCATTTT. This chain joins TRBV5-5 and TRBJ1-5; the D gene is possibly TRBD1 (5 bases). CDR1 is SGHKS, CDR2 YYEKEE, per germline (reference sequence). The CDR3 loop spans 14 amino acids. Trimming left V 2 bases short and J 4 bases short, with 10 bases between. The variable domain in full, completed from reference TRBV5-5 and TRBJ1-5, reads DAGVTQSPTHLIKTRGQQVTLRCSPISGHKSVSWYQQVLGQGPQFIFQYYEKEERGRGNFPDRFSARQFPNYSSELNVNALLLGDSALYLCASSFGGLNQPQHFGDGTRLSIL.

This rearrangement joins TRBV7-2 to TRBJ2-2, with 7 bases aligning to TRBD2. V was clipped by 5 bases and J by 6 bases; unmatched bases: 9. Looked up from germline, CDR1 is SGHTA and CDR2 is FQGNSA. The CDR3 covers 15 residues. CDR3 nucleotides: TGTGCCAGCAGCAGCTCCGGGACTACATCCGGGGAGCTGTTTTTT. Translation: CASSSSGTTSGELFF.

There are a few counts of this clonotype. This sequence joins TRBV6-2 or TRBV6-3 and TRBJ1-1, with D hard to call. CDR3 length: 17 amino acids. V lost 2 bases and J 0 bases, leaving 16 bases between the germline ends. The germline V gene has CDR1 MNHEY and CDR2 SVGEGT. The CDR3 spells CASSYTPREKLNTEAFF. CDR3 bases: TGTGCCAGCAGTTACACCCCCCGGGAGAAACTGAACACTGAAGCTTTCTTT.

V and J are TRBV10-3 and TRBJ2-7; D uncertain. With 0 bases removed from V and 0 bases from J, the gap between germline ends came to 9 bases. Germline loops: CDR1 ENHRY, CDR2 SYGVKD. The CDR3 runs to 15 residues. Here the CDR3 reads CAISESVSYSYEQYF. DNA for the CDR3: TGTGCCATCAGTGAGTCGGTCTCTTACTCCTACGAGCAGTACTTC.

The rearrangement joins TRBV5-6 to TRBJ2-3; a possible D gene is TRBD2 (5 bases). V was clipped by 4 bases and J by 5 bases, with 11 bases between them. The CDR3 spans 13 residues. From germline, CDR1 is SGHDT and CDR2 YYEEEE. The CDR3 sequence is CASSRPGRDTQYF. The DNA of the CDR3 is TGTGCCAGCAGCCGACCGGGGAGAGATACGCAGTATTTT.

This clonotype has at least ten counts. J is TRBJ2-1 and V is TRBV10-3; D is uncertain. Per the germline V gene, CDR1 is ENHRY and CDR2 is SYGVKD. V was cut by 10 bases and J by 0 bases, with 10 bases left in between. The CDR3 has 13 residues. The CDR3 sequence: CATRTSSYNEQFF. Written as DNA, the CDR3 is TGTGCCACCAGGACGAGCTCCTACAATGAGCAGTTCTTC.

This rearrangement joins TRBV20-1 to TRBJ2-1, with 11 bases that match TRBD2. CDR1 is DFQATT and CDR2 is SNEGSKA in the germline V gene (reference sequence). J lost 3 bases, V lost 6 bases, and 7 bases had no gene match. The CDR3 covers 15 residues. CDR3 nucleotide sequence: TGCAGTGCAGCATCCGGACTAGCGGGCTACAATGAGCAGTTCTTC. The encoded protein is CSAASGLAGYNEQFF.

In this sample, this clonotype turned up many times. The V and J genes are TRBV28 and TRBJ2-5, with unresolved D. V was shortened by 3 bases and J by 13 bases, with 15 bases between the two germline ends. CDR3 length: 12 residues. Per the germline V gene, CDR1 is MDHEN and CDR2 is SYDVKM. The DNA of the CDR3 is TGTGCCAGCAGTTTTGTCCGCTCCGGGCGGTACTTC. Its translation: CASSFVRSGRYF.

This clonotype was observed a handful of times. This chain joins TRBV10-3 and TRBJ2-7; 7 positions agree with TRBD2. The CDR3 is 15 residues long. Looked up from germline, CDR1 is ENHRY and CDR2 is SYGVKD. V lost 4 bases to trimming and J lost 2 bases; unmatched junction nucleotides: 8. Written as DNA, the CDR3 is TGTGCCATCAGTGGCGGGACTACCCTGGCCTACGAGCAGTACTTC. Translation gives CAISGGTTLAYEQYF.

The CDR3 sequence: CASSMTNYEQYF. The CDR3, as DNA: TGTGCCAGCAGCATGACCAACTACGAGCAGTACTTC. The chain uses TRBV5-6 and TRBJ2-7; D remains ambiguous. Looked up from germline, CDR1 is SGHDT and CDR2 is YYEEEE. Trimming left V 4 bases short and J 3 bases short, with 8 bases between. CDR3 size: 12 residues.

In this sample, this clonotype turned up a few times. The rearrangement joins TRBV6-1 to TRBJ2-3, with a weak D call TRBD1 (5 bases). Trimming shortened V by 5 bases and J by 0 bases, and 12 bases separated the two germline ends. CDR1 and CDR2 from the germline V gene are MNHNS and SASEGT. This CDR3 is 15 amino acids long. The CDR3 loop reads CASSPPPGSTDTQYF. The CDR3 DNA follows: TGTGCCAGCAGTCCCCCTCCAGGGAGCACAGATACGCAGTATTTT.